The 7 T cell receptor beta chains below were found in one sample sequenced in a study of cytomegalovirus exposure and HLA in healthy donors. The PCR ran on 60 Vbeta and 13 Jbeta primers. Sequencing was performed with immunoSEQ multiplex PCR; in TCRdb, only in-frame clones are kept and a portion is missing. The sample comprises approximately 110,000 clones, around three quarters of which are singletons, and about 3.4% rests with the top ten. Sequencing input: PBMCs. The receptors stem from a middle-aged woman in good health and CMV-seronegative.

The rearrangement uses TRBV28 and TRBJ1-6, with D perhaps matching TRBD1 (6 bases). V shed 6 bases and J shed 0 bases, with 15 bases lying between them. Germline CDR1 and CDR2: MDHEN and SYDVKM. The CDR3 consists of 17 residues. In DNA, the CDR3 is TGTGCCAGCAGCCTGGCTCAGGGGAGCTCCTATAATTCACCCCTCCACTTT. It yields the protein CASSLAQGSSYNSPLHF.

The chain links TRBV4-2 to TRBJ1-6; 8 nucleotides match TRBD1. The CDR3 runs to 21 residues. From germline, CDR1 is LGHNA and CDR2 YNFKEQ. V trimming: 6 bases; J trimming: 5 bases; junction bases outside the gene matches: 24. This CDR3 is CASSQTRIPRGLSPDNSPLHF. The CDR3 DNA reads as TGTGCCAGCAGTCAAACTCGAATCCCCAGGGGGCTCTCTCCCGATAATTCACCCCTCCACTTT.

The J gene is TRBJ2-5, the V gene TRBV7-2; TRBD2 agrees at 13 bases. The CDR3 loop spans 17 amino acids. Per germline, CDR1 SGHTA and CDR2 FQGNSA. The V segment lost 5 bases and the J segment 2 bases; nucleotides outside the gene matches: 8. The CDR3 loop reads CASSNRLAGGRQETQYF. The CDR3 DNA reads TGTGCCAGCAGCAACCGACTAGCGGGGGGCCGACAAGAGACCCAGTACTTC.

The V and J genes are TRBV6-1 and TRBJ2-1, with D possibly matching TRBD2 (6 bases). Germline V gives CDR1 MNHNS, CDR2 SASEGT. V lost 1 base and J lost 9, with 16 bases in between. The CDR3 sequence is 15 residues long. The CDR3 coding sequence is TGTGCCAGCAGTGAAGAGGGTACACCGGGACTTGAGCAGTTCTTC. It encodes CASSEEGTPGLEQFF.

The chain joins TRBV15 to TRBJ2-5; 9 bases fit TRBD1. The ends lost 0 bases at V and 4 bases at J; junction bases unmatched: 9. CDR1 is LNHNV and CDR2 is YYDKDF in the germline V gene (reference sequence). This CDR3 comprises 17 residues. CDR3 DNA sequence: TGTGCCACCAGCAGAGATGGGCCAGGGACAGGGTTAGAGACCCAGTACTTC. Encoded protein: CATSRDGPGTGLETQYF.

This chain uses TRBV2 with TRBJ1-5, with D possibly TRBD1 on 6 matching bases. Trimming cost V 6 bases and J 0 bases, with 12 bases left between them. The CDR3 has 15 amino acids. Germline CDR1 and CDR2: SNHLY and FYNNEI. Here the CDR3 DNA reads TGTGCCAGCAGAGCCGGGACAAATAGCAATCAGCCCCAGCATTTT. Translation: CASRAGTNSNQPQHF.

V usage is TRBV27 and J usage is TRBJ2-7; TRBD1 agrees at 7 bases. The V segment lost 5 bases and the J segment 4 bases; nucleotides outside the gene matches: 5. This CDR3 is built from 13 residues. Germline assignment: CDR1 MNHEY and CDR2 SMNVEV (reference sequence). The CDR3 bases are TGTGCCAGCAGTGGACAGGCGATTTACGAGCAGTACTTC. The encoded protein is CASSGQAIYEQYF.